This is a list of T cell receptor beta chains from one sample in a study of CD8 T cells in ankylosing spondylitis. TCRdb itself ran the 5' RACE reads through MiXCR, one entry per CDR3 protein. The table has over 130,000 distinct CDR3 sequences, about 42% seen once; the top ten hold roughly 15%. Sequencing used synovial fluid, either unsorted or a sorted T cell fraction (not recorded which). Receptors were obtained from a male donor with ankylosing spondylitis. CDR3s include the opening cysteine and the closing phenylalanine or tryptophan. A D gene is named only where the DNA matches it firmly. Size tells how often a clone was seen (once, few, many) or the class of an expanded clone, and some rows leave it out.

CDR3 DNA: TGTGCCAGCAGTTACTCTAGCGGGAGTTCAGATACGCAGTATTTT
CDR3 protein: CASSYSSGSSDTQYF
D gene: TRBD2
J gene: TRBJ2-3
V gene: TRBV6-2/TRBV6-3
CDR3 length: 15
clone size: .

CDR3 DNA: TGTGCCAGCAGCGTAAGGACTAGCGGGGGCCTCGAGCAGTACTTC
CDR3 protein: CASSVRTSGGLEQYF
D gene: TRBD2
J gene: TRBJ2-7
V gene: TRBV11-3
CDR3 length: 15
clone size: .

CDR3 DNA: TGCAGTGCTAGAGTTGGAGGGGAGCATCAGCCCCAGCATTTT
CDR3 protein: CSARVGGEHQPQHF
D gene: .
J gene: TRBJ1-5
V gene: TRBV20-1
CDR3 length: 14
clone size: many

CDR3 DNA: TGTGCCAGCAGCCAAGTGGACAGAAACACCGGGGAGCTGTTTTTT
CDR3 protein: CASSQVDRNTGELFF
D gene: .
J gene: TRBJ2-2
V gene: TRBV3-1
CDR3 length: 15
clone size: few

CDR3 DNA: TGTGCCAGCAGCCAGGACAGCGGGTACTACAATGAGCAGTTCTTC
CDR3 protein: CASSQDSGYYNEQFF
D gene: .
J gene: TRBJ2-1
V gene: TRBV4-2
CDR3 length: 15
clone size: few

CDR3 DNA: TGTGCCAGCATTCACGCATCCGGTAGCGGGGCGGGAGAGCAGTTCTTC
CDR3 protein: CASIHASGSGAGEQFF
D gene: TRBD2
J gene: TRBJ2-1
V gene: TRBV6-1
CDR3 length: 16
clone size: few

CDR3 DNA: TGCGCCAGCAGTGTTTTAGCGGGAGGAACCTACGAGCAGTACTTC
CDR3 protein: CASSVLAGGTYEQYF
D gene: TRBD2
J gene: TRBJ2-7
V gene: TRBV5-1
CDR3 length: 15
clone size: few

CDR3 DNA: TGTGCCAGCAGTGACTCGAACGGGTTAGGTCAGCCCCAGCATTTT
CDR3 protein: CASSDSNGLGQPQHF
D gene: .
J gene: TRBJ1-5
V gene: TRBV6-4
CDR3 length: 15
clone size: .

CDR3 DNA: TGTGCCAGCAGCTTACTCCCAGCCACAGATACGCAGTATTTT
CDR3 protein: CASSLLPATDTQYF
D gene: .
J gene: TRBJ2-3
V gene: TRBV7-3
CDR3 length: 14
clone size: few

CDR3 DNA: TGTGCCAGCAGCTTAGGACTAGCGGGAGTAGGACCTAAGCCCAACGAGCAGTACTTC
CDR3 protein: CASSLGLAGVGPKPNEQYF
D gene: TRBD2
J gene: TRBJ2-7
V gene: TRBV11-2
CDR3 length: 19
clone size: few

CDR3 DNA: TGTGCCAGCTCACATCTTCGCAGGGGCGGCTACACCTTC
CDR3 protein: CASSHLRRGGYTF
D gene: .
J gene: TRBJ1-2
V gene: TRBV18
CDR3 length: 13
clone size: .

CDR3 DNA: TGTGCCAGCAGACCGGGACAGGGGTTAGATACGCAGTATTTT
CDR3 protein: CASRPGQGLDTQYF
D gene: TRBD1
J gene: TRBJ2-3
V gene: TRBV12-3/TRBV12-4
CDR3 length: 14
clone size: .

CDR3 DNA: TGTGCCAGCAGTGAAGTGATGGACAGGGTAAACTATGGCTACACCTTC
CDR3 protein: CASSEVMDRVNYGYTF
D gene: TRBD1
J gene: TRBJ1-2
V gene: TRBV2
CDR3 length: 16
clone size: few

CDR3 DNA: TGTGCCAGCAGTTTAGAGTGGGGGACCCGGGAGACCCAGTACTTC
CDR3 protein: CASSLEWGTRETQYF
D gene: .
J gene: TRBJ2-5
V gene: TRBV12-3/TRBV12-4
CDR3 length: 15
clone size: medium-sized

CDR3 DNA: TGTGCCTGGAGTCGGGTCTTCCAAGAGACCCAGTACTTC
CDR3 protein: CAWSRVFQETQYF
D gene: .
J gene: TRBJ2-5
V gene: TRBV30
CDR3 length: 13
clone size: .

CDR3 DNA: TGTGCCAGCAGCTTAGTCGCGGGACAGTGGAACACTGAAGCTTTCTTT
CDR3 protein: CASSLVAGQWNTEAFF
D gene: TRBD1
J gene: TRBJ1-1
V gene: TRBV7-8
CDR3 length: 16
clone size: .

CDR3 DNA: TGTGCCAGCAGGATACAGGGTTTCTCCTACAATGAGCAGTTCTTC
CDR3 protein: CASRIQGFSYNEQFF
D gene: .
J gene: TRBJ2-1
V gene: TRBV27
CDR3 length: 15
clone size: few

CDR3 DNA: TGTGCCACCAGCAGAGATTGGGTAATTGGTACGGGGCCCAACACTGAAGCTTTCTTT
CDR3 protein: CATSRDWVIGTGPNTEAFF
D gene: .
J gene: TRBJ1-1
V gene: TRBV15
CDR3 length: 19
clone size: few

CDR3 DNA: TGCAGTGCTAGATCCAGGGGGCGCGGGACTGAAGCTTTCTTT
CDR3 protein: CSARSRGRGTEAFF
D gene: TRBD1
J gene: TRBJ1-1
V gene: TRBV20-1
CDR3 length: 14
clone size: .

CDR3 DNA: TGTGCCACCTCAAGGACTAGCGGGGGCTCCTACGAGCAGTACTTC
CDR3 protein: CATSRTSGGSYEQYF
D gene: TRBD2
J gene: TRBJ2-7
V gene: TRBV24-1
CDR3 length: 15
clone size: few